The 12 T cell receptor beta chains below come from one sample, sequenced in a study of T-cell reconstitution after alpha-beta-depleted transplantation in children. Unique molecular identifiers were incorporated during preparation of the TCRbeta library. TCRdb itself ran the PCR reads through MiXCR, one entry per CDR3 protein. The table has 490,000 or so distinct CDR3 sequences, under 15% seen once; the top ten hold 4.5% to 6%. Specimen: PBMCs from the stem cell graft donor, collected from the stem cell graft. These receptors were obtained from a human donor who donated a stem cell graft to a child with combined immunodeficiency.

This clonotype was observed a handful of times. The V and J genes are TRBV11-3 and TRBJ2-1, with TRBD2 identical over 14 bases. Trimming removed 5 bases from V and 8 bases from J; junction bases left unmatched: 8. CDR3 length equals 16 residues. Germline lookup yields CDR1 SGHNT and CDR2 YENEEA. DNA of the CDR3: TGTGCCAGCAGCACAAGGACTAGCGGGAGGAAGGATGAGCAGTTCTTC. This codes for CASSTRTSGRKDEQFF.

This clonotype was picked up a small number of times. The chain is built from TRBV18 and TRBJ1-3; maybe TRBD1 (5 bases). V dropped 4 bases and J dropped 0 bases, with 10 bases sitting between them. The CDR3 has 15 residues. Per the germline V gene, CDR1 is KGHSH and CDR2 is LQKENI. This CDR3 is CASSLQTDSGNTIYF. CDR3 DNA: TGTGCCAGCTCACTCCAGACAGACTCTGGAAACACCATATATTTT.

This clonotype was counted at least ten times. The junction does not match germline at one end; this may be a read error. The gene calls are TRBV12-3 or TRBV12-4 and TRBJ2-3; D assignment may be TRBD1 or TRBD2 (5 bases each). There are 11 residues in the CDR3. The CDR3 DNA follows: TGTGCCAGCAGTTTGGGGACCCGTCCCAGATTT. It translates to CASSLGTRPRF.

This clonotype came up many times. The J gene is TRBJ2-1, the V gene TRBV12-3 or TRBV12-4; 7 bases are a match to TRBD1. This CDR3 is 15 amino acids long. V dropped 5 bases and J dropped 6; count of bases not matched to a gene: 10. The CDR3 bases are TGTGCCAGCAGTACTTATGACAGGGTGATCAATGAGCAGTTCTTC. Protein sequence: CASSTYDRVINEQFF.

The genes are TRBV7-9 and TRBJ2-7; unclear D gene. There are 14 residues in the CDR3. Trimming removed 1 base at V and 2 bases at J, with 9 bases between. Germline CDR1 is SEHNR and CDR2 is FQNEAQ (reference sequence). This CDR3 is CASSLVIDPYEQYF. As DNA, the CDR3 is TGTGCCAGCAGCTTAGTCATAGATCCCTACGAGCAGTACTTC.

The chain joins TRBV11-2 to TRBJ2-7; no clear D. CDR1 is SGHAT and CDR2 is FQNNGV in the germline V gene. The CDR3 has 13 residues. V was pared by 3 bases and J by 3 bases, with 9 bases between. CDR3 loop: CASSFGKGYEQYF. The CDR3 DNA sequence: TGTGCCAGCAGCTTTGGGAAGGGCTACGAGCAGTACTTC. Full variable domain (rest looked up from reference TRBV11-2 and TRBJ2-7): EAGVAQSPRYKIIEKRQSVAFWCNPISGHATLYWYQQILGQGPKLLIQFQNNGVVDDSQLPKDRFSAERLKGVDSTLKIQPAKLEDSAVYLCASSFGKGYEQYFGPGTRLTVT.

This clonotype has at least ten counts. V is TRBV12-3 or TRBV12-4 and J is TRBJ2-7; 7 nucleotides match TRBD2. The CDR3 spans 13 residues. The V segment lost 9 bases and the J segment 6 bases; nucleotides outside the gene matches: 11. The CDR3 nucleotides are TGTGCCAGTCGCTCGCGGGGGTTAGGCGAGCAGTACTTC. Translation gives CASRSRGLGEQYF.

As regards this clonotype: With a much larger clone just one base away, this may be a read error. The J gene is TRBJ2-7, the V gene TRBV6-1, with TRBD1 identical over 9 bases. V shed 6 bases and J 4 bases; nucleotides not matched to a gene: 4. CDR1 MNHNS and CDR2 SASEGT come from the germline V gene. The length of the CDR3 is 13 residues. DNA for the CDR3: TGTGCCAGCAGGGAGACAGGGGGATACGAGCAGTACTTC. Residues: CASRETGGYEQYF.

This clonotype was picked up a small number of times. The CDR3 sequence is CASSYSIGGAEGGTQYF. Written as DNA, the CDR3 is TGTGCCAGCAGTTACTCGATTGGAGGGGCTGAGGGTGGGACCCAGTACTTC. The rearrangement links TRBV6-5 to TRBJ2-5, with a possible D match to TRBD2 (6 bases). The CDR3 totals 17 residues. V lost 0 bases and J 7 bases, leaving 21 bases between the germline ends. The germline V gene encodes CDR1 MNHEY and CDR2 SVGAGI.

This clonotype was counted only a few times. CDR3 region: CASSPSEGLKKWVYEQYF. The CDR3 region has the DNA TGTGCCAGCAGCCCCTCCGAAGGACTGAAAAAATGGGTCTACGAGCAGTACTTC. The chain uses TRBV4-2 and TRBJ2-7, with D maybe TRBD2 (5 bases). Germline V gene sequence: CDR1 LGHNA, CDR2 YNFKEQ. The CDR3 runs 18 residues. V lost 4 bases, J lost 3 bases, and 25 bases lay in between.

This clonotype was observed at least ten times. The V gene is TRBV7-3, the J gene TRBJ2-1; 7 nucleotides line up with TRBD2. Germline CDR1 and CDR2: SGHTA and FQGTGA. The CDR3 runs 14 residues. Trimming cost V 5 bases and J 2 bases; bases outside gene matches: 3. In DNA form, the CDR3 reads TGTGCCAGCAGCCCTAGCGGCACCTACAATGAGCAGTTCTTC. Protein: CASSPSGTYNEQFF.

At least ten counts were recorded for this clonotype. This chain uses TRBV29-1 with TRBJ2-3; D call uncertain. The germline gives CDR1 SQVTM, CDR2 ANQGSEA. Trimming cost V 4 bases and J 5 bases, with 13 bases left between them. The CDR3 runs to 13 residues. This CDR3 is CSVAGYDGDTQYF. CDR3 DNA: TGCAGCGTTGCTGGTTATGATGGAGATACGCAGTATTTT.